This T cell receptor beta chain was captured in a study of cytomegalovirus exposure and HLA in healthy donors. Study background: When 300 to 500 donors were genotyped, 81% of them were found to fall in the Caucasian-associated ancestry cluster. Overall study findings and caveats: Cytomegalovirus-associated TCR beta chains were listed, numbering some 180.

Notes on this clone: No antigen is known for it.

PCR involved 60 Vbeta and 13 Jbeta primers. Assay used: immunoSEQ multiplex PCR; TCRdb lists only in-frame clones, some missing. This table has 100,000 to 150,000 clones, more than 75% appearing once. The sample consisted of PBMCs. The clonotype comes from a female donor in good health and CMV-seronegative.

CDR3 amino acids: CASSRDSSGNTIYF. The CDR3 DNA reads TGTGCCAGCAGCCGGGACAGCTCTGGAAACACCATATATTTT. V and J are TRBV2 and TRBJ1-3; 7 nucleotides align to TRBD1. Per the germline V gene, CDR1 is SNHLY and CDR2 is FYNNEI. J was trimmed by 0 bases and V by 6 bases; bases with no gene match: 2. The CDR3 has 14 residues. The whole variable domain, remainder taken from reference TRBV2 and TRBJ1-3, is EPEVTQTPSHQVTQMGQEVILRCVPISNHLYFYWYRQILGQKVEFLVSFYNNEISEKSEIFDDQFSVERPDGSNFTLKIRSTKLEDSAMYFCASSRDSSGNTIYFGEGSWLTVV.